This entry lists 5 T cell receptor beta chains sequenced from one sample in a study of T cell responses to AZD1222 COVID-19 vaccine. Repertoires were generated with immunoSEQ multiplex PCR, while TCRdb's copy carries only in-frame clones and drops some. The data hold about 110,000 clones, with nearly 90% observed a single time. This material consisted of peripheral blood, taken 28 days after the second AZD1222 dose. These receptors came from an adult who received the AZD1222 COVID-19 vaccine.

The CDR3 bases are TGTGCCTGGGATCGCGGCGCGGGCGGGGAGACCCAGTACTTC. Translated, it gives CAWDRGAGGETQYF. V and J are TRBV30 and TRBJ2-5, with TRBD2 as a possible D gene (5 bases). The CDR3 is 14 amino acids. Germline V CDR1 and CDR2: GTSNPN, SVGIG (reference sequence). Trimming left V 5 bases short and J 5 bases short, with 18 bases between.

The V and J genes are TRBV13 and TRBJ2-7; 8 bases agree with TRBD1. J was trimmed by 6 bases and V by 6 bases; bases with no gene match: 10. The CDR3 spans 14 residues. Germline CDR1 PRHDT, CDR2 FYEKMQ (reference sequence). The CDR3 DNA is TGTGCCAGCAGGGCAGGGGGCGCATCACTCGAGCAGTACTTC. Protein: CASRAGGASLEQYF.

The chain has TRBV7-9 and TRBJ1-3; D unresolved. V shed 7 bases and J shed 2 bases, with 15 bases lying between them. The CDR3 length is 15 residues. CDR1 SEHNR and CDR2 FQNEAQ come from the germline V gene (reference sequence). CDR3: CASILDRETGNTIYF. Written as DNA, the CDR3 is TGTGCCAGCATCCTAGACCGGGAGACTGGAAACACCATATATTTT.

This chain links TRBV13 with TRBJ2-7; 12 positions agree with TRBD2. The CDR3 contains 15 residues. Germline CDR1 PRHDT, CDR2 FYEKMQ (reference sequence). With V trimmed by 4 bases and J by 6 bases, 7 bases remained unmatched. The CDR3 coding sequence is TGTGCCAGCAGCTCTGGGGGACTAGCGGGTTCCGAGCAGTACTTC. Its translation is CASSSGGLAGSEQYF.

This clone showed up just a few times. The rearrangement links TRBV3-1 (or the pseudogene TRBV3-2) to TRBJ2-5; 10 bases map to TRBD2. The CDR3 loop spans 17 amino acids. Germline CDR1 reads LGHDT; CDR2 reads YNNKEL (reference sequence). Trimming cost V 4 bases and J 4 bases; bases outside gene matches: 12. The CDR3 here is CASSPISWKREGETQYF. The CDR3 bases are TGTGCCAGCAGCCCAATTTCGTGGAAGCGGGAGGGAGAGACCCAGTACTTC.